The 21 T cell receptor beta chains in this list originate from one sample, sequenced in a study of blood T cell repertoires in COVID-19 (dated by TCRdb to about 2020). Libraries were constructed by the immunoSEQ multiplex PCR assay. Entries here come from immuneACCESS through TCRdb and include only in-frame sequences with V and J called. Some clones fail to appear in such tables; in the studies checked, an unresolved V gene covers under half of the shortfall, and the cause of the remainder is unknown. The sample profile shows approximately 120,000 clones; approximately 82% of them were found once. Jointly, the top ten make up around a sixth of the sample. The sample consisted of peripheral blood. These receptors were taken from a woman aged 60 to 75 with acute or convalescent COVID-19.

Written as DNA, the CDR3 is TGTGCCAGCAGTTTAACAGGGACCACTAATGAAAAACTGTTTTTT. Amino acids: CASSLTGTTNEKLFF. The rearrangement links TRBV6-2 or TRBV6-3 to TRBJ1-4; D is perhaps TRBD1 (6 bases). This CDR3 is 15 amino acids long. CDR1 and CDR2 (germline): MNHEY, SVGEGT. The V end lost 4 bases, the J end lost 2 bases, and 11 bases lay between the germline ends.

V and J are TRBV2 and TRBJ1-2; 8 bases fit TRBD1. The trim removed 4 bases at V and 12 bases at J, leaving 7 bases unmatched. Germline CDR1 SNHLY, CDR2 FYNNEI. The CDR3 runs to 12 residues. CDR3 region: CASSGTGGANTF. CDR3 in DNA: TGTGCCAGCAGTGGAACAGGGGGGGCAAACACCTTC.

This chain connects TRBV30 to TRBJ1-3; D is uncertain. In germline, CDR1 is GTSNPN, CDR2 SVGIG (reference sequence). V was clipped by 5 bases and J by 4 bases, with 6 bases between them. The CDR3 extends over 11 amino acids. In DNA form, the CDR3 reads TGTGCCTGGGGGAGGGGAAACACCATATATTTT. It codes for CAWGRGNTIYF.

The V gene is TRBV30, the J gene TRBJ2-4, with 7 bases matching TRBD2. The CDR3 loop spans 18 amino acids. Germline CDR1 GTSNPN, CDR2 SVGIG (reference sequence). Trimming took 3 bases from V and 0 from J; bases not matched to a gene: 14. The CDR3 region is CAWSPPRGTTLAKNIQYF. The CDR3 DNA sequence: TGTGCCTGGAGCCCACCCCGAGGGACTACCTTAGCCAAAAACATTCAGTACTTC.

CDR3 in amino acids: CASSPPTPYGYTF. DNA of the CDR3: TGCGCCAGCAGCCCCCCAACTCCCTATGGCTACACCTTC. The chain joins TRBV5-1 to TRBJ1-2; the D is unclear. CDR1 is SGHRS, CDR2 YFSETQ, per germline. The CDR3 extends over 13 amino acids. Trimming stripped 4 bases from V and 4 bases from J, with 11 bases between.

The V gene is TRBV11-3, the J gene TRBJ2-7; D is uncertain. Trimming removed 1 base from V and 0 bases from J, with 10 bases in between. The CDR3 loop spans 15 amino acids. Germline V gene sequence: CDR1 SGHNT, CDR2 YENEEA. DNA of the CDR3: TGTGCCAGCAGCTTAGCGACTCTGAGCTCCTACGAGCAGTACTTC. Translation: CASSLATLSSYEQYF.

The chain carries TRBV16 and TRBJ2-1; 8 bases are a match to TRBD2. Trimming cost V 3 bases and J 6 bases; bases outside gene matches: 16. This CDR3 region has 18 residues. The germline gives CDR1 KGHSY, CDR2 FQNENV. The CDR3 reads CASSQPPGLGSSGNEQFF. For the CDR3, the DNA is TGTGCCAGCAGCCAGCCGCCGGGACTAGGATCCAGCGGCAATGAGCAGTTCTTC. The entire variable domain, with the rest obtained from reference TRBV16 and TRBJ2-1, is as follows: GEEVAQTPKHLVRGEGQKAKLYCAPIKGHSYVFWYQQVLKNEFKFLISFQNENVFDETGMPKERFSAKCLPNSPCSLEIQATKLEDSAVYFCASSQPPGLGSSGNEQFFGPGTRLTVL.

The CDR3 DNA follows: TGCGCCAGCAGCCACGGACTAGCGGGGGGAGATACGCAGTATTTT. Translating gives CASSHGLAGGDTQYF. The rearrangement uses TRBV5-1 and TRBJ2-3, with 14 bases fitting TRBD2. The CDR3 covers 15 residues. Germline V gene sequence: CDR1 SGHRS, CDR2 YFSETQ. Germline trimming cut 4 bases from V and 5 bases from J; bases unmatched to any gene: 3.

J is TRBJ1-3 and V is TRBV10-2; 7 bases align to TRBD1. V lost 8 bases, J lost 0 bases, and 7 bases stayed unmatched. The CDR3 extends over 15 amino acids. From germline, CDR1 is WSHSY and CDR2 SAAADI. CDR3 residues: CASEGGPSSGNTIYF. CDR3 DNA sequence: TGCGCCAGCGAAGGGGGCCCGAGCTCTGGAAACACCATATATTTT.

This clone appeared a single time. V and J are TRBV7-8 and TRBJ2-1, with D perhaps matching TRBD1 (5 bases). The germline V gene encodes CDR1 SGHVS and CDR2 FQNEAQ. Trimming left V 5 bases short and J 0 bases short, with 11 bases between. This CDR3 spans 15 amino acids. The CDR3 coding sequence is TGTGCCAGCAGCCCAGGGCGGAGCTCCTACAATGAGCAGTTCTTC. Its protein is CASSPGRSSYNEQFF. Complete variable domain (other parts from reference TRBV7-8 and TRBJ2-1): GAGVSQSPRYKVAKRGQDVALRCDPISGHVSLFWYQQALGQGPEFLTYFQNEAQLDKSGLPSDRFFAERPEGSVSTLKIQRTQQEDSAVYLCASSPGRSSYNEQFFGPGTRLTVL.

The chain carries TRBV27 and TRBJ2-1, with D perhaps TRBD1 (7 bases). The CDR3 covers 14 residues. Germline V gives CDR1 MNHEY, CDR2 SMNVEV (reference sequence). V gave up 8 bases and J gave up 6 bases, with 17 bases separating them. The CDR3, as DNA: TGTGCCAGCGGCACGCGGGACAGTGGCAATGAGCAGTTCTTC. This translates into CASGTRDSGNEQFF.

The rearrangement links TRBV6-1 to TRBJ1-3; perhaps TRBD1 as D (5 bases). Germline CDR1 is MNHNS and CDR2 is SASEGT. CDR3 length equals 16 residues. The V and J ends lost 4 bases and 0 bases respectively, with 13 bases between them. The CDR3 loop reads CASSGGLFHSGNTIYF. CDR3 DNA: TGTGCCAGCAGTGGGGGCCTTTTCCACTCTGGAAACACCATATATTTT.

This clone has a single count. The CDR3 sequence is CASSSPHQDFSPLHF. The CDR3 DNA reads TGTGCCAGCAGTTCCCCCCACCAGGACTTTTCACCCCTCCACTTT. The chain combines TRBV27 with TRBJ1-6; unclear D gene. Per the germline V gene, CDR1 is MNHEY and CDR2 is SMNVEV (reference sequence). The CDR3 consists of 15 residues. Trimming removed 4 bases from V and 9 bases from J, with 16 bases in between.

The chain employs TRBV19 and TRBJ1-2; D gene ambiguous. CDR1 and CDR2 from the germline V gene are LNHDA and SQIVND (reference sequence). CDR3 length: 12 residues. Trimming stripped 3 bases from V and 4 bases from J, with 6 bases between. The CDR3 is CASSISSYGYTF. The CDR3 bases are TGTGCCAGTAGTATCTCCAGCTATGGCTACACCTTC.

The V and J genes are TRBV6-5 and TRBJ2-1; 7 positions match TRBD2. The CDR3 length is 15 residues. V lost 0 bases, J lost 3 bases, and 2 bases stayed unmatched. Germline V gene data show CDR1 as MNHEY and CDR2 as SVGAGI. CDR3 amino acids: CASSYSAGVYNEQFF. The CDR3 DNA sequence: TGTGCCAGCAGTTACTCGGCGGGAGTCTACAATGAGCAGTTCTTC.

Here the CDR3 DNA reads TGTGCCAGCAGCCTCGTCCTAGCACCCACAGATACGCAGTATTTT. It encodes CASSLVLAPTDTQYF. This chain connects TRBV7-9 to TRBJ2-3; D perhaps matches TRBD2 (5 bases). The V end was cut by 5 bases, the J end by 2 bases, with 14 bases between. The CDR3 loop spans 15 amino acids. Per germline, CDR1 SEHNR and CDR2 FQNEAQ (reference sequence).

V gene TRBV28 combines with J gene TRBJ1-2; no definite D call. Germline CDR1 reads MDHEN; CDR2 reads SYDVKM. V was clipped by 6 bases and J by 8 bases, with 19 bases between them. The CDR3 loop spans 14 amino acids. This chain's CDR3 is CASSRHGVLRGYTF. The CDR3 DNA reads TGTGCCAGCAGCCGACACGGGGTTCTTAGGGGCTACACCTTC.

The rearrangement links TRBV12-3 or TRBV12-4 to TRBJ1-5, with D hard to call. The V gene lost 5 bases and the J gene lost 8 bases, with 13 bases spanning the gap. This CDR3 has 13 residues. CDR3: CASSREGREPQHF. CDR3 in DNA: TGTGCCAGCAGTCGAGAGGGAAGGGAGCCCCAGCATTTT.

This chain connects TRBV9 to TRBJ2-3; 7 nucleotides align to TRBD2. CDR1 and CDR2 from the germline V gene are SGDLS and YYNGEE. Trimming took 2 bases from V and 5 from J; bases not matched to a gene: 14. The CDR3 is 17 residues long. Written as DNA, the CDR3 is TGTGCCAGCAGCGTGTGGGTCAGTGCGGGAGCGGGAGATACGCAGTATTTT. Translation: CASSVWVSAGAGDTQYF.

The chain has TRBV27 and TRBJ1-5; unclear D gene. CDR3 length: 12 residues. V dropped 5 bases and J dropped 7 bases, with 9 bases sitting between them. CDR1 and CDR2 (germline): MNHEY, SMNVEV (reference sequence). CDR3 DNA: TGTGCCAGCAGTCGATCCGGGCAGCCCCAGCATTTT. This gives the protein CASSRSGQPQHF.

The V gene is TRBV3-1 (or the pseudogene TRBV3-2), the J gene TRBJ1-2; perhaps TRBD1 as D (5 bases). The CDR3 runs 11 residues. Trimming left V 4 bases short and J 8 bases short, with 8 bases between. The germline gives CDR1 LGHDT, CDR2 YNNKEL (reference sequence). CDR3 in amino acids: CASSPGAGYTF. CDR3 bases: TGTGCCAGCAGCCCTGGGGCGGGCTACACCTTC.